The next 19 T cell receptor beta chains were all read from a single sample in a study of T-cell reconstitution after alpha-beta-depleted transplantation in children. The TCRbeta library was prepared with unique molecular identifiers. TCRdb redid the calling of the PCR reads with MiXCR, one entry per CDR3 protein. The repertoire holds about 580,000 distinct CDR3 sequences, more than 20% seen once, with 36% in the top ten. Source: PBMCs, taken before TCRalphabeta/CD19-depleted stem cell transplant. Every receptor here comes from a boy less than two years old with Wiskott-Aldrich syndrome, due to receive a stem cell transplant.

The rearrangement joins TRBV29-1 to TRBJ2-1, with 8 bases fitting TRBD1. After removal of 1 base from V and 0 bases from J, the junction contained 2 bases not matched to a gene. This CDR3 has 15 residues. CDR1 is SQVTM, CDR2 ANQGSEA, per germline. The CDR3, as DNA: TGCAGCGTTGAAGGAACAGGGGGCTCCTACAATGAGCAGTTCTTC. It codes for CSVEGTGGSYNEQFF.

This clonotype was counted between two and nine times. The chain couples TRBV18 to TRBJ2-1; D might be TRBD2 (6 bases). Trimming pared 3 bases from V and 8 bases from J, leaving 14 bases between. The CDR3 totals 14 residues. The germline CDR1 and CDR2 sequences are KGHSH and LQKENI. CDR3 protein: CASSPGTPRDEQFF. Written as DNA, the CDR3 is TGTGCCAGCTCACCTGGGACTCCCAGGGATGAGCAGTTCTTC.

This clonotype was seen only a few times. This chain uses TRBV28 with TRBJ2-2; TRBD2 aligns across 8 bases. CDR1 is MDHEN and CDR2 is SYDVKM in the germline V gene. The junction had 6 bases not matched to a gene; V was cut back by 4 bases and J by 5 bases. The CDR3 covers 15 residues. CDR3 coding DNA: TGTGCCAGCAGTTCAAGCGGGAGAGCAACCGGGGAGCTGTTTTTT. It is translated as CASSSSGRATGELFF. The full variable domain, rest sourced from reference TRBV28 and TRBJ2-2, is DVKVTQSSRYLVKRTGEKVFLECVQDMDHENMFWYRQDPGLGLRLIYFSYDVKMKEKGDIPEGYSVSREKKERFSLILESASTNQTSMYLCASSSSGRATGELFFGEGSRLTVL.

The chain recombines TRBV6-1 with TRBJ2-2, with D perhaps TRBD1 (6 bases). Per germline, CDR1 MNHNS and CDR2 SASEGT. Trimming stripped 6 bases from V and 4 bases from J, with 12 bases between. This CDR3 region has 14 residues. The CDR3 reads CASSHRDFTGELFF. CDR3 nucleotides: TGTGCCAGCAGCCACAGGGATTTCACCGGGGAGCTGTTTTTT.

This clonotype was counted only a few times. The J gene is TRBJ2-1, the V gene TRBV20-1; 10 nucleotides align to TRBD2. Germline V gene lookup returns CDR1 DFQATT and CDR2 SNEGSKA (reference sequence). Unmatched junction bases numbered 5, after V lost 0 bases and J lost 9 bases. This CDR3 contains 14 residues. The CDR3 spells CSAREAGGPPEQFF. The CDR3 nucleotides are TGCAGTGCTAGAGAAGCGGGAGGGCCTCCTGAGCAGTTCTTC.

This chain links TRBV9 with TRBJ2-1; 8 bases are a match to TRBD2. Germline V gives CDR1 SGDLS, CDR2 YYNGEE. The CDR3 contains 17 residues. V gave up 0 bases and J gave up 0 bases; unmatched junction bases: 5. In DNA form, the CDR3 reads TGTGCCAGCAGCGTAGTTAGTACTAGCGGCTCCTACAATGAGCAGTTCTTC. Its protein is CASSVVSTSGSYNEQFF. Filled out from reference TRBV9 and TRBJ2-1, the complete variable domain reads DSGVTQTPKHLITATGQRVTLRCSPRSGDLSVYWYQQSLDQGLQFLIQYYNGEERAKGNILERFSAQQFPDLHSELNLSSLELGDSALYFCASSVVSTSGSYNEQFFGPGTRLTVL.

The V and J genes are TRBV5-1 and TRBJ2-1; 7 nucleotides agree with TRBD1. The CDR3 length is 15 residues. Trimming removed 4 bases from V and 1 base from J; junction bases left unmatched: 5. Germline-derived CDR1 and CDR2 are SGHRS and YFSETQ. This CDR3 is CASSQGQQSYNEQFF. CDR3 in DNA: TGCGCCAGCAGCCAGGGACAGCAATCCTACAATGAGCAGTTCTTC. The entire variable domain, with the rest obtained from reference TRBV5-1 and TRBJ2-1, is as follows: KAGVTQTPRYLIKTRGQQVTLSCSPISGHRSVSWYQQTPGQGLQFLFEYFSETQRNKGNFPGRFSGRQFSNSRSEMNVSTLELGDSALYLCASSQGQQSYNEQFFGPGTRLTVL.

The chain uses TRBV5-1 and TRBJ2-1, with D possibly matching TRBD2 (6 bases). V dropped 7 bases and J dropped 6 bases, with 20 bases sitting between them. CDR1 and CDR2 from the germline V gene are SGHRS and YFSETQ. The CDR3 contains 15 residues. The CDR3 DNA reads TGCGCCAGCGGCCTCAACTTAGCGGCCCTCAATGAGCAGTTCTTC. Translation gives CASGLNLAALNEQFF.

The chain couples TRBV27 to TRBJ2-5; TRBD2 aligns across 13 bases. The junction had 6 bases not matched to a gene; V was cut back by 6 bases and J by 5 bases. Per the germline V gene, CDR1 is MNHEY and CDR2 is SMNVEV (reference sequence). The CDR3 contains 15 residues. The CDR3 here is CASRRTSGSWETQYF. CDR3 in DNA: TGTGCCAGCAGAAGGACTAGCGGGAGTTGGGAGACCCAGTACTTC.

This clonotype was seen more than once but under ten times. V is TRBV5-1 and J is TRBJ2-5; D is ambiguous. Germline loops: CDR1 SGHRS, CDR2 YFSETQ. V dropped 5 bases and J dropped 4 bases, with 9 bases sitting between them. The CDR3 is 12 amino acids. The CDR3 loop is CASSHDRETQYF. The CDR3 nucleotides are TGCGCCAGCAGTCATGATCGAGAGACCCAGTACTTC.

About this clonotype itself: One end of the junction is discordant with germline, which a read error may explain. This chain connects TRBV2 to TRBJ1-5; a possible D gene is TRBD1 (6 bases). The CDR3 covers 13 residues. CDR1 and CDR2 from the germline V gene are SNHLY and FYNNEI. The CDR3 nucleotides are TGTACCAGCGCCGGACAGTTCAATCAGCCCCAGCATTTT. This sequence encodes CTSAGQFNQPQHF.

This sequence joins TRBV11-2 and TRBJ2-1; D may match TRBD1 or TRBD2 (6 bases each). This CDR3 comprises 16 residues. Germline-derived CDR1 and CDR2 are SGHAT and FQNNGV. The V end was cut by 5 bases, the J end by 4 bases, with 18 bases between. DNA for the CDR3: TGTGCCAGCAGCGCGCTCAGGGGTGGAGGGTACAATGAGCAGTTCTTC. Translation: CASSALRGGGYNEQFF.

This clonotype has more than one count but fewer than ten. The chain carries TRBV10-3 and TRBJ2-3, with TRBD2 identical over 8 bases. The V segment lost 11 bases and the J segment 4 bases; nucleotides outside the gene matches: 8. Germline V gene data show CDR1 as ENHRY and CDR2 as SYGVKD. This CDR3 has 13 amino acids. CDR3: CAVARGLADTQYF. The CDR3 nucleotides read TGTGCCGTGGCCCGGGGACTAGCAGATACGCAGTATTTT.

The CDR3 coding sequence is TGCAGTGCTCGACCGGGACAGCAAGAGACCCAGTACTTC. Amino acid sequence: CSARPGQQETQYF. The chain joins TRBV20-1 to TRBJ2-5; 7 bases fit TRBD1. V was pared by 5 bases and J by 2 bases, with 5 bases of the junction left unmatched. CDR1 is DFQATT and CDR2 is SNEGSKA in the germline V gene (reference sequence). The CDR3 is 13 amino acids.

The CDR3 loop is CASSLGLSGRKKFF. In DNA, the CDR3 is TGTGCCAGCAGCTTAGGATTAAGCGGGAGAAAGAAGTTCTTC. The chain recombines TRBV7-2 with TRBJ2-1, with 8 bases identical to TRBD2. This CDR3 contains 14 residues. Germline V lookup: CDR1 SGHTA, CDR2 FQGNSA. Unmatched junction bases numbered 10, after V lost 1 base and J lost 14 bases.

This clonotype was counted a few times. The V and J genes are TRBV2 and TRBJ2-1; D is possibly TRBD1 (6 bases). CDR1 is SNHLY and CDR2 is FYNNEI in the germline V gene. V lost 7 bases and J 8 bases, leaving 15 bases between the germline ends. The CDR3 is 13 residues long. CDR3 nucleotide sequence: TGTGCCAGCAACAGGGTATTTGGTGATGAGCAGTTCTTC. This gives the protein CASNRVFGDEQFF.

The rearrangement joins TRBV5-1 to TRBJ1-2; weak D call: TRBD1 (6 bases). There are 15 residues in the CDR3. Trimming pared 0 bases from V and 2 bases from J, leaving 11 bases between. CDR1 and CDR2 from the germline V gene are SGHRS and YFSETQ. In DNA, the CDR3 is TGCGCCAGCAGCTTGGAGCGGCAGGGGAACTATGGCTACACCTTC. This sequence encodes CASSLERQGNYGYTF.

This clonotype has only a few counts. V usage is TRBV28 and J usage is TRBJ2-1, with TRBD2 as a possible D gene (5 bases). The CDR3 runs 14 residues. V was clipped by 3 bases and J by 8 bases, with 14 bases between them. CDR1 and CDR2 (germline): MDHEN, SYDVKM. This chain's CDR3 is CASSLVAGGHEQFF. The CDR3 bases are TGTGCCAGCAGTTTGGTGGCGGGTGGGCATGAGCAGTTCTTC.

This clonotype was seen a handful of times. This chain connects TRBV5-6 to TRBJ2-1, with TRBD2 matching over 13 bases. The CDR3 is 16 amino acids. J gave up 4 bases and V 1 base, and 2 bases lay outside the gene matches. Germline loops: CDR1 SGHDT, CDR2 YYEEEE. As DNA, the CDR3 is TGTGCCAGCAGCTTGCTACTAGCGGGAGGGTACAATGAGCAGTTCTTC. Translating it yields CASSLLLAGGYNEQFF.